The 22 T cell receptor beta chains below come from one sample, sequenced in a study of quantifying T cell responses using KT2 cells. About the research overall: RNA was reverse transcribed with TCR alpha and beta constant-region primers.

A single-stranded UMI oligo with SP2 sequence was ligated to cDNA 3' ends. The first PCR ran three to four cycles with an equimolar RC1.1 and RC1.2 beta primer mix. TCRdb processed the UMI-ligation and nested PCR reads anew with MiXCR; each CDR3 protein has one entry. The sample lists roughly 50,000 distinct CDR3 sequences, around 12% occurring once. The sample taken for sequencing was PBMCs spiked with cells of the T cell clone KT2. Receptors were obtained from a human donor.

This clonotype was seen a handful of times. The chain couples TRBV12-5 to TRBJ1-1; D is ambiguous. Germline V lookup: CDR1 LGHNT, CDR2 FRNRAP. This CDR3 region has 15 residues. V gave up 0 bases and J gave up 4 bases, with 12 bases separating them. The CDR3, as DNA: TGTGCTAGTGGTTTGGTTTCGGGTCGGGGCACTGAAGCTTTCTTT. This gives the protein CASGLVSGRGTEAFF.

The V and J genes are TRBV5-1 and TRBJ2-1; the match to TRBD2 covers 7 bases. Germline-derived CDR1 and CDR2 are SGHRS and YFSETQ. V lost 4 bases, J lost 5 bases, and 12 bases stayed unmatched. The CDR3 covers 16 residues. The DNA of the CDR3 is TGCGCCAGCAGCAGCCGGCTAGCGGCAATTAACAATGAGCAGTTCTTC. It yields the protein CASSSRLAAINNEQFF.

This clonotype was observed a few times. The chain's CDR3 is CASSPRTEIYTGELFF. CDR3 in DNA: TGTGCCAGCAGCCCCCGGACAGAGATATACACCGGGGAGCTGTTTTTT. The chain combines TRBV9 with TRBJ2-2; tentative D call: TRBD1 (6 bases). Germline CDR1 reads SGDLS; CDR2 reads YYNGEE. The CDR3 runs to 16 residues. The V and J ends lost 4 bases and 3 bases respectively, with 16 bases between them.

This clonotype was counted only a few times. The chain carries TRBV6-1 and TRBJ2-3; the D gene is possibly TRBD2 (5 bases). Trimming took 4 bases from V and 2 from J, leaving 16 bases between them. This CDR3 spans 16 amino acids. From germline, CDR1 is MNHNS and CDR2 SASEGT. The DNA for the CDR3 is TGTGCCAGCAGTGGCTATACTAGGAGTCCCACAGATACGCAGTATTTT. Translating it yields CASSGYTRSPTDTQYF.

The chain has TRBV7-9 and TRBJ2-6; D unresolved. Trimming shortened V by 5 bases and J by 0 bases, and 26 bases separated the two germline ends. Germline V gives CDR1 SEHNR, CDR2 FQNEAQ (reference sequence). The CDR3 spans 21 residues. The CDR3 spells CASSPWAAHSHLHSGANVLTF. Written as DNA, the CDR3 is TGTGCCAGCAGCCCCTGGGCAGCCCACTCGCATTTACACTCTGGGGCCAACGTCCTGACTTTC.

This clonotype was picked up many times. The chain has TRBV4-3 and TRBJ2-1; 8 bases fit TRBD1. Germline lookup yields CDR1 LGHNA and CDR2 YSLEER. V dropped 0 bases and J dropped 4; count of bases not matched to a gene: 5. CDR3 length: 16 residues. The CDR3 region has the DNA TGCGCCAGCAGCCAAGATGGTCAGGGGGCTTACAATGAGCAGTTCTTC. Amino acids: CASSQDGQGAYNEQFF.

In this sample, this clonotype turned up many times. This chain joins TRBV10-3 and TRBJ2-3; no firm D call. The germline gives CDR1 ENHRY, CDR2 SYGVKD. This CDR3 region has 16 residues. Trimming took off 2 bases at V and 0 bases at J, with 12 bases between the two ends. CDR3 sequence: CAISEPLSTSTDTQYF. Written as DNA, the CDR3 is TGTGCCATCAGTGAGCCCTTATCCACTAGCACAGATACGCAGTATTTT.

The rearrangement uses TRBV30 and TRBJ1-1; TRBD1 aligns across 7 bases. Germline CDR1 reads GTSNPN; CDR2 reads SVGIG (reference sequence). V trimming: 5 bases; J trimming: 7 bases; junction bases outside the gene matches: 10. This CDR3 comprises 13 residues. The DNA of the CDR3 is TGTGCCTGGGCCCCCCAGGGGGTAAGTGAAGCTTTCTTT. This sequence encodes CAWAPQGVSEAFF.

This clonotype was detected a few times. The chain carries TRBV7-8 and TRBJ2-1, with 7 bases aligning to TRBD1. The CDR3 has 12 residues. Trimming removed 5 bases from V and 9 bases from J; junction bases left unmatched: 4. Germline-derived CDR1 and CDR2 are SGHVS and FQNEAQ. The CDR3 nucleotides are TGTGCCAGCAGCATGGGACAGTCTGAGCAGTTCTTC. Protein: CASSMGQSEQFF.

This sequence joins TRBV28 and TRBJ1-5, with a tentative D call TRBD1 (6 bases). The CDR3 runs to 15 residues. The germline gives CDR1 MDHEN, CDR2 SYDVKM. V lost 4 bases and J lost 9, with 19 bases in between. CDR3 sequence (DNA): TGTGCCAGCAGTTCCCTCATACAGGGCGGAGGGCCCCAGCATTTT. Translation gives CASSSLIQGGGPQHF.

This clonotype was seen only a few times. The CDR3 coding sequence is TGTGCCAGCAGCCAATTTCAAGGGACTGGAAACACCATATATTTT. Protein: CASSQFQGTGNTIYF. This chain uses TRBV3-1 with TRBJ1-3; no definite D call. The CDR3 runs 15 residues. Trimming stripped 2 bases from V and 2 bases from J, with 10 bases between. Germline-derived CDR1 and CDR2 are LGHDT and YNNKEL (reference sequence). The whole variable domain, filled in from reference TRBV3-1 and TRBJ1-3, reads DTAVSQTPKYLVTQMGNDKSIKCEQNLGHDTMYWYKQDSKKFLKIMFSYNNKELIINETVPNRFSPKSPDKAHLNLHINSLELGDSAVYFCASSQFQGTGNTIYFGEGSWLTVV.

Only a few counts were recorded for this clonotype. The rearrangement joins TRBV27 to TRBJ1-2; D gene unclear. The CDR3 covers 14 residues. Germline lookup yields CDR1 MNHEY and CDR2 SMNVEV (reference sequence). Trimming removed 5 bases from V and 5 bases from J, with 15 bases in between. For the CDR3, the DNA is TGTGCCAGCAGTCCTCTGGCCTCCCGATATGGCTACACCTTC. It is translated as CASSPLASRYGYTF.

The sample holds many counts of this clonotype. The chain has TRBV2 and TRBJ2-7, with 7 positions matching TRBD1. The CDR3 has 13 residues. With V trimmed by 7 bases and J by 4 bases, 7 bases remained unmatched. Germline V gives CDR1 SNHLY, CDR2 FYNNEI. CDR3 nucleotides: TGTGCCAGCAACAGGGACAGAGAATACGAGCAGTACTTC. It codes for CASNRDREYEQYF. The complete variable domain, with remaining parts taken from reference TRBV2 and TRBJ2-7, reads EPEVTQTPSHQVTQMGQEVILRCVPISNHLYFYWYRQILGQKVEFLVSFYNNEISEKSEIFDDQFSVERPDGSNFTLKIRSTKLEDSAMYFCASNRDREYEQYFGPGTRLTVT.

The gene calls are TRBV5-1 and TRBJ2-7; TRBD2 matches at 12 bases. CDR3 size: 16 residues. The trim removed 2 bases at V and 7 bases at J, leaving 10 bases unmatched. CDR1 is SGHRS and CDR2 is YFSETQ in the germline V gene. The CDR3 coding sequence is TGCGCCAGCAGCTTCCTAGCGGGAGGGCCTTCTGGGGAGCAGTACTTC. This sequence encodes CASSFLAGGPSGEQYF.

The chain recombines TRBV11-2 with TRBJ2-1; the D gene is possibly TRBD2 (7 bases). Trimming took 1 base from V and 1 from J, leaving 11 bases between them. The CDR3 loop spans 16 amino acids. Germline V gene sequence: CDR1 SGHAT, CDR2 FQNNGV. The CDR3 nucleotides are TGTGCCAGCAGCTTAGTGGCGGGGGCGTCCTACAATGAGCAGTTCTTC. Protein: CASSLVAGASYNEQFF.

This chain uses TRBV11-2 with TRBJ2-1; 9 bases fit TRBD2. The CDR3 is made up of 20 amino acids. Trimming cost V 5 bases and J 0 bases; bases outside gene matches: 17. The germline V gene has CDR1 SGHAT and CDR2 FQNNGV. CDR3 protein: CASSGRGGLAGERSYNEQFF. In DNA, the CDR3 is TGTGCCAGCAGCGGACGGGGGGGATTAGCGGGAGAACGCTCCTACAATGAGCAGTTCTTC. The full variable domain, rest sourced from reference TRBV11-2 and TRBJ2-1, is EAGVAQSPRYKIIEKRQSVAFWCNPISGHATLYWYQQILGQGPKLLIQFQNNGVVDDSQLPKDRFSAERLKGVDSTLKIQPAKLEDSAVYLCASSGRGGLAGERSYNEQFFGPGTRLTVL.

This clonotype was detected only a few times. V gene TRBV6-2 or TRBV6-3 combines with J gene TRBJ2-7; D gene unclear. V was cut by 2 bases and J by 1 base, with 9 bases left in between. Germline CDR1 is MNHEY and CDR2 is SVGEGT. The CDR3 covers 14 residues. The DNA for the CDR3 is TGTGCCAGCAGTTACCGCACACCATCCTACGAGCAGTACTTC. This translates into CASSYRTPSYEQYF.

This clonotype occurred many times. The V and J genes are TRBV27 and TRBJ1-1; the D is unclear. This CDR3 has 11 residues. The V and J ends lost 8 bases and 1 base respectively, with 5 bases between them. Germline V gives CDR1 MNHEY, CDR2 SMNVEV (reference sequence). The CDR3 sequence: CASRRNTEAFF. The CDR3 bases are TGTGCCAGCCGTCGGAACACTGAAGCTTTCTTT.

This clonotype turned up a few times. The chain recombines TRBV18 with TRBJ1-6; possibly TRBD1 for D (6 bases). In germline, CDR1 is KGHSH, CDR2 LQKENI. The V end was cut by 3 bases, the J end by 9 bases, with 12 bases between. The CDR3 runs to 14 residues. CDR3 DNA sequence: TGTGCCAGCTCACCGGGACACGGGAGTTCACCCCTCCACTTT. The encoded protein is CASSPGHGSSPLHF.

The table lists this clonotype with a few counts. CDR3 in amino acids: CASRKQAYEQYF. In DNA, the CDR3 is TGTGCCAGCAGGAAGCAGGCCTACGAGCAGTACTTC. This rearrangement joins TRBV2 to TRBJ2-7; no definite D call. The CDR3 runs 12 residues. The V and J ends lost 6 bases and 2 bases respectively, with 8 bases between them. Germline CDR1 is SNHLY and CDR2 is FYNNEI. The entire variable domain, with the rest obtained from reference TRBV2 and TRBJ2-7, is as follows: EPEVTQTPSHQVTQMGQEVILRCVPISNHLYFYWYRQILGQKVEFLVSFYNNEISEKSEIFDDQFSVERPDGSNFTLKIRSTKLEDSAMYFCASRKQAYEQYFGPGTRLTVT.

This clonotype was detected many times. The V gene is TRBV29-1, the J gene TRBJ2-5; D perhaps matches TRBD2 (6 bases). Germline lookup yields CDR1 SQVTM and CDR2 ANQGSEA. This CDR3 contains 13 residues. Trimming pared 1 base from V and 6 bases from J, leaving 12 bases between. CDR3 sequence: CSVEAVGSQTQYF. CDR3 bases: TGCAGCGTTGAAGCAGTCGGGAGCCAGACCCAGTACTTC.

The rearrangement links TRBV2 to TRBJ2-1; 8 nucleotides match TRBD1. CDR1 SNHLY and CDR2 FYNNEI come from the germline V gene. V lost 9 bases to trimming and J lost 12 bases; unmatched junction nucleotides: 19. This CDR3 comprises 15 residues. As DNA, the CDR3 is TGTGCCAGTCTGCTCCAGGGGGCAGTTCCCTATGGGCAGTTCTTC. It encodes CASLLQGAVPYGQFF. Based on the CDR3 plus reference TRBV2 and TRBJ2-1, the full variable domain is EPEVTQTPSHQVTQMGQEVILRCVPISNHLYFYWYRQILGQKVEFLVSFYNNEISEKSEIFDDQFSVERPDGSNFTLKIRSTKLEDSAMYFCASLLQGAVPYGQFFGPGTRLTVL.